Listed below are T cell receptor beta chains from one sample, sequenced in a study of blood T cells in healthy people across ages. TCRdb passed the 5' RACE reads through MiXCR, listing each CDR3 protein once. The sample contains over a million distinct CDR3 sequences, around two fifths of which appear only once. Sequenced sample: blood. These receptors came from a young woman in good health. Each CDR3 is given with its conserved first and last residue. A D gene is named only where the DNA matches it firmly. Only part of the rows carry a size: once, few, many, or a class if the clone is expanded.

TRBV9	TRBJ2-5	TRBD1	.	TGTGCCAGCAGCGGGTCCGGGACAGTCCAAGAGACCCAGTACTTC	CASSGSGTVQETQYF
TRBV3-1	TRBJ2-3	TRBD2	once	TGTGCCAGCAGCCCTCTAGCGGGAGCGCTCACAGATACGCAGTATTTT	CASSPLAGALTDTQYF
TRBV20-1	TRBJ2-7	TRBD2	.	TGCAGTGCTAGGGAGGTCGGGGGGGTCTCCTACGAGCAGTACTTC	CSAREVGGVSYEQYF
TRBV5-1	TRBJ2-3	.	.	TGCGCCAGCAGCTTATTGAATGCAGACACAGATACGCAGTATTTT	CASSLLNADTDTQYF
TRBV10-2	TRBJ1-4	.	.	TGCGCCAGCAGTGAGAAGGACGTCCCATGGAAACTGTTTTTT	CASSEKDVPWKLFF
TRBV20-1	TRBJ2-7	.	.	TGCAGTGCTAGGAACCAGGGATTCGAGCAGTACTTC	CSARNQGFEQYF
TRBV3-1	TRBJ2-1	.	.	TGTGCCAGCAGCCAAACGGGGGGCCAGAATGAGCAGTTCTTC	CASSQTGGQNEQFF
TRBV20-1	TRBJ2-7	.	few	TGCAGTGCCACAGGGCGGGAGTTCCTTTACGAGCAGTACTTC	CSATGREFLYEQYF
TRBV20-1	TRBJ2-1	TRBD1	.	TGCAGTGCTAGGGGCAAAGGGACAGAGTTCAATGAGCAGTTCTTC	CSARGKGTEFNEQFF
TRBV29-1	TRBJ2-7	.	few	TGCAGCGTTGGCCGGAGCTCCTACGAGCAGTACTTC	CSVGRSSYEQYF
TRBV7-2	TRBJ2-1	.	.	TGTGCCAGCAGCTCCTGGCTAGGCGAGCAGTTCTTC	CASSSWLGEQFF
TRBV11-2	TRBJ2-1	TRBD2	.	TGTGCCAGCAGCTTAGGCGAGACTAGCGTGGTAGAGACCCAGTTCTTC	CASSLGETSVVETQFF
TRBV4-1	TRBJ2-1	.	.	TGCGCCAGCAGCCAATCTGGACTGAGAAGTAATGAGCAGTTCTTC	CASSQSGLRSNEQFF
TRBV4-1	TRBJ2-3	.	few	TGCGCCAGCAGCCAAGACAAAAGGGGGGGCCAGAAAACAGATACGCAGTATTTT	CASSQDKRGGQKTDTQYF
TRBV25-1	TRBJ1-5	.	.	TGTGCCAGCAGTGACGGACAGAGCAACGATCAGCCCCAGCATTTT	CASSDGQSNDQPQHF
TRBV9	TRBJ2-3	TRBD2	.	TGTGCCAGCAGCCCGACTAGCGGGGTCTCAGATACGCAGTATTTT	CASSPTSGVSDTQYF
TRBV12-3/TRBV12-4	TRBJ1-2	.	.	TGTGCCAGCAGCAGGGGAGCGGCTGGCTACACCTTC	CASSRGAAGYTF
TRBV10-3	TRBJ2-7	TRBD2	.	TGTGCCATCAGGTCCTCTAGCGGGAGGATCGCCTACGAGCAGTACTTC	CAIRSSSGRIAYEQYF
TRBV10-1	TRBJ1-2	TRBD1	.	TGCGCCAGCAGTGCAGGGACAGAAGCTAACTATGGCTACACCTTC	CASSAGTEANYGYTF
TRBV9	TRBJ1-1	.	.	TGTGCCAGCAGCGTAGCCATTGGGGGATTGAACACTGAAGCTTTCTTT	CASSVAIGGLNTEAFF
TRBV18	TRBJ2-7	TRBD1	.	TGTGCCAGCTCAATAACAGGGGGTCAATCCTACGAGCAGTACTTC	CASSITGGQSYEQYF
TRBV5-1	TRBJ2-5	.	.	TGCGCCAGCAGCTTACAGCGGCCAAGTACTATCCAAGAGACCCAGTACTTC	CASSLQRPSTIQETQYF
TRBV6-2/TRBV6-3	TRBJ2-7	TRBD1	.	TGTGCCAGCATCGACCCCGGGACAGCATCCTACGAGCAGTACTTC	CASIDPGTASYEQYF
TRBV10-3	TRBJ1-1	TRBD1	.	TGTGCCGTGGCCGGGACAGGAGAACTGAACACTGAAGCTTTCTTT	CAVAGTGELNTEAFF
TRBV27	TRBJ2-7	.	few	TGTGCCAGCAGTTTCCCAAACTCCTACGAGCAGTACTTC	CASSFPNSYEQYF
TRBV10-3	TRBJ2-3	.	.	TGTGCCATCAGCCCAGGGCCCACAGAGACGCAGTATTTT	CAISPGPTETQYF
TRBV29-1	TRBJ1-1	.	.	TGCAGCGTTCTCGGCAACATGAACACTGAAGCTTTCTTT	CSVLGNMNTEAFF
TRBV27	TRBJ2-7	TRBD2	few	TGTGCCAGCAGTTTACGCATGGGAGGGCCCTACGAGCAGTACTTC	CASSLRMGGPYEQYF
TRBV28	TRBJ2-5	.	few	TGTGCCAGCAGACTCGGGACATTTCAAGAGACCCAGTACTTC	CASRLGTFQETQYF
TRBV3-1	TRBJ2-5	.	.	TGTGCCAGCAGCCAATTAGCGGAACAAGAGACCCAGTACTTC	CASSQLAEQETQYF
TRBV6-6	TRBJ2-3	TRBD2	.	TGTGCCAGCAGTCCCCGGGTAGCGGGAGGGGCAGATACGCAGTATTTT	CASSPRVAGGADTQYF
TRBV4-2	TRBJ2-1	TRBD2	.	TGTGCCAGCAGCCAGACTAGCGGTGGGGACTATGAGCAGTTCTTC	CASSQTSGGDYEQFF
TRBV20-1	TRBJ1-2	.	few	TGCAGTGCTAGAGATATGGCAGGTGCTAACTATGGCTACACCTTC	CSARDMAGANYGYTF
TRBV3-1	TRBJ2-7	.	.	TGTGCCAGCAGCCCCCAAAGGGTGACAAGGTCCTACGAGCAGTACTTC	CASSPQRVTRSYEQYF
TRBV27	TRBJ1-1	.	.	TGTGCCAGCAGTTTTCTCAGGGAGAACACTGAAGCTTTCTTT	CASSFLRENTEAFF
TRBV12-3/TRBV12-4	TRBJ1-1	TRBD1	.	TGTGCCAGCAGCACAGGGGGAAACACTGAAGCTTTCTTT	CASSTGGNTEAFF
TRBV6-6	TRBJ2-7	.	few	TGTGCCAGCAGTTACTCGACTTATGGCAGGACCGAATACGAGCAGTACTTC	CASSYSTYGRTEYEQYF
TRBV5-4	TRBJ2-3	TRBD2	.	TGTGCCAGCAGCTTGGGTCCTAGCGGGGGAACAGATACGCAGTATTTT	CASSLGPSGGTDTQYF
TRBV6-1	TRBJ2-3	.	few	TGTGCCAGCAGTGAAGCGCCTCAGGGGTCTAGCACAGATACGCAGTATTTT	CASSEAPQGSSTDTQYF
TRBV5-5	TRBJ2-2	.	.	TGTGCCAGCAGCTCCGCTTCCACAGGGCCGAACACCGGGGAGCTGTTTTTT	CASSSASTGPNTGELFF
TRBV11-2	TRBJ1-2	.	.	TGTGCCAGCAGCTTAGTCGCAGGCTGGGGCTACACCTTC	CASSLVAGWGYTF
TRBV10-3	TRBJ2-7	.	.	TGTGCCATCAGTGTAGGACTTTCAGGCGACGAGCAGTACTTC	CAISVGLSGDEQYF
TRBV20-1	TRBJ2-1	TRBD2	.	TGCAGTGCGAGCAGCTCGGGACTAGCGAAAGTAGATGAGCAGTTCTTC	CSASSSGLAKVDEQFF
TRBV20-1	TRBJ2-7	TRBD1	few	TGCAGTGCTAGGGGGACAGAGAGAACCTACGAGCAGTACTTC	CSARGTERTYEQYF
TRBV15	TRBJ2-3	TRBD1	few	TGTGCCACCAGCAGATACCCCTTTTGGGACAGATTCGCCGATACGCAGTATTTT	CATSRYPFWDRFADTQYF